This TCR beta chain was observed in a study of T-cell memory formation after mild COVID-19. As for the study in general: Largely, TCR clusters stayed within a single donor. General study findings and limits: Researchers report contracting CD4+ clones mostly in CM and EM, with CD8+ clones in EMRA. What remained unconfirmed was the SARS-CoV-2 specificity of second-wave clones peaking on day 37. Clones shrinking between day 15 and 85 showed a balanced CD4/CD8 split, and those that grew later tilted toward CD4+.

The V gene's germline CDR1 is ENHRY and CDR2 SYGVKD. Trimming cost V 8 bases and J 3 bases; bases outside gene matches: 6. The CDR3 runs to 14 residues. Each CDR3 protein gets one entry after TCRdb re-called the 5' RACE reads with MiXCR. Among around 340,000 distinct CDR3 sequences listed, 10% to 15% were seen once. This clonotype has ten or more counts. The antigen is undetermined. The V and J genes are TRBV10-3 and TRBJ2-1; 8 bases match TRBD2. The TCR comes from a man aged 18 to 30 who had mild COVID-19 (a few samples of this study predate the infection). Cell type and time point are not known. Sequencing used PBMCs or a T cell subset sorted from them (not recorded which). CDR3 DNA: TGTGCCATCTCTCGGGGGGGAGACTACAATGAGCAGTTCTTC. Amino acids: CAISRGGDYNEQFF.